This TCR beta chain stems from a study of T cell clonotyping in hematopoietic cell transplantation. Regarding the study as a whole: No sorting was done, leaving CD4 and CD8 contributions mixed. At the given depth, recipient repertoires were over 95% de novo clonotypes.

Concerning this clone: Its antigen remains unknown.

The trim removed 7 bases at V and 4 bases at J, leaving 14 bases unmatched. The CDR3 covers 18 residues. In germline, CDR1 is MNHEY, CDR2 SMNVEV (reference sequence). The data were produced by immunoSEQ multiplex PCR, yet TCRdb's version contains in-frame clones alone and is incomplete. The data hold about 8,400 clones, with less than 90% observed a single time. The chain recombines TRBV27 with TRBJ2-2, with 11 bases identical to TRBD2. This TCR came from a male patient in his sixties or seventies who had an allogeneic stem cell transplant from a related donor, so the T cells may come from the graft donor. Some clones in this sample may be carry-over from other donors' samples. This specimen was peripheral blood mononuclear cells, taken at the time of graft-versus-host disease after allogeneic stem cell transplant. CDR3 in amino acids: CASKRLAGGGYGTGELFF. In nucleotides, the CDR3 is TGTGCCAGCAAGCGCCTAGCGGGGGGAGGCTATGGCACCGGGGAGCTGTTTTTT.